The entry that follows covers one T cell receptor (beta chain) sequence. V was cut by 8 bases and J by 5 bases, with 13 bases left in between. The CDR3 runs to 13 residues. CDR1 is MDHEN, CDR2 SYDVKM, per germline. This entry is derived from a study of low-dose radiotherapy and immunotherapy resistance in tumors. Study information: It was 1 Gy per fraction every two weeks that Cohort 2 received, adding up to 13 Gy over 26 weeks. Ipilimumab 1 mg/kg every six weeks, together with nivolumab 240 mg every two weeks, was given intravenously to patients. Aspirin was taken orally by patients at 300 mg daily for four cycles from cycle 1 day 1.

Both TCRalpha and TCRbeta chains were reverse transcribed with V-gene-specific primers. TCRs were amplified for roughly 20 PCR cycles with a constant-region primer and V-primer adapter. By in vitro transcription, the isolated mRNA was amplified. TCRdb used MiXCR to reprocess the reads, holding one entry per CDR3 protein. The top ten clones hold about 8% of a sample with about 11,000 distinct CDR3 sequences, approximately 51% of them seen once. The source is a human donor with advanced metastatic prostate, ovarian, gallbladder or colorectal cancer (not recorded which). This table probably holds off-target reads from a library built for another chain. The chain carries TRBV28 and TRBJ1-5; no firm D call. The CDR3, as DNA: TGTGCCAGCGAAGTGGACGGGGATCAGCCCCAGCATTTT. The encoded protein is CASEVDGDQPQHF.